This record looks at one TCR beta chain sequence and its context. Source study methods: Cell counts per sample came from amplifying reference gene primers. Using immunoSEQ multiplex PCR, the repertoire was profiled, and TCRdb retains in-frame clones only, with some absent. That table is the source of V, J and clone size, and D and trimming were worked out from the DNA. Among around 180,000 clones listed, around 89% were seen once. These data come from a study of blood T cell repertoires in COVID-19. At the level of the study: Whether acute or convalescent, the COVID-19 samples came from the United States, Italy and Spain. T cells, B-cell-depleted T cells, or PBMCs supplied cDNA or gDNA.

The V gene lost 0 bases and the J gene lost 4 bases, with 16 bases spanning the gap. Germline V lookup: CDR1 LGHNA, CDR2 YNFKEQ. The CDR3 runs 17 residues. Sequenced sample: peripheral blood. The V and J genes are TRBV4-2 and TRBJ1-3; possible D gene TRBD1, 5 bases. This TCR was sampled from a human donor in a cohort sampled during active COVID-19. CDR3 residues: CASSQEKGLSKGNTIYF. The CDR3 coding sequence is TGTGCCAGCAGCCAAGAGAAGGGACTTTCCAAGGGAAACACCATATATTTT.